This T cell receptor (beta chain) was obtained from a study of control samples from healthy donors and cancer patients (dated by TCRdb to the early 2020s). Libraries were prepared through the immunoSEQ multiplex PCR assay. TCRdb mirrors the immuneACCESS table, restricted to in-frame sequences. Some clones are absent from its copies; in checked studies, under half trace to an unresolved V gene, and the reason for the others is unknown. This sample gives some 250,000 clones in total; roughly 82% of them show up just once. The ten biggest clones cover about an eighth of the sample. Regarding this clone: Its antigen is still unknown. No qualities accompany the bases; no much larger clone lies one base away.

The TCR sequence derives from a woman aged 60 to 75 with lung cancer. The sample taken for sequencing was PBMCs.

The CDR3 region: CASSLTSGVYNEQFF. The DNA reads as follows: TGTGCCAGCAGCTTAACTAGCGGGGTGTACAATGAGCAGTTCTTC. The rearranged segments are TRBV7-3 and TRBJ2-1; 8 nucleotides in the junction match TRBD2. The germline V end is reduced by 0 bases and the J end by 4 bases; junction bases left unmatched: 2. The CDR3, from cysteine to phenylalanine, totals 15 residues. The kept DNA is CDR3 alone, 45 bases in frame from the first base. From the germline V gene, CDR1 is SGHTA and CDR2 is FQGTGA.